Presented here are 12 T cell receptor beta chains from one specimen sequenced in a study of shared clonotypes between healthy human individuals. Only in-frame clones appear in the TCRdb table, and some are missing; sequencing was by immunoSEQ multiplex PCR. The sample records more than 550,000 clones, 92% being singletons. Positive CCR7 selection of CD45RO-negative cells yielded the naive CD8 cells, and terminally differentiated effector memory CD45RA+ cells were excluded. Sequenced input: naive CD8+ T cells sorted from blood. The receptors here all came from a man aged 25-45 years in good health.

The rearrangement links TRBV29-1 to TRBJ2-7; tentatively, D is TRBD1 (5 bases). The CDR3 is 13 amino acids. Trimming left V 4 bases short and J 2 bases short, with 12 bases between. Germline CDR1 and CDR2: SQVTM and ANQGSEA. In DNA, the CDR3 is TGCAGCGTTGCATGGGCGGACACCTACGAGCAGTACTTC. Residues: CSVAWADTYEQYF.

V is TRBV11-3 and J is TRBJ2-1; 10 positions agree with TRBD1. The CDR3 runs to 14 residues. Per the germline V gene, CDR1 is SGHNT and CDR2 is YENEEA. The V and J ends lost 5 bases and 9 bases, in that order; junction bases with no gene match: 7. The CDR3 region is CASSHRDRGFEQFF. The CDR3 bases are TGTGCCAGCAGCCACCGGGACAGGGGCTTTGAGCAGTTCTTC.

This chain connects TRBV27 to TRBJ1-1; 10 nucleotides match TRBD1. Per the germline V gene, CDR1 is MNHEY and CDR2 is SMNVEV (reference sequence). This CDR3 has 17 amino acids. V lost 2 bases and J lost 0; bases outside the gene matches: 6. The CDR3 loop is CASSLGGGQGLNTEAFF. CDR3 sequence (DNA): TGTGCCAGCAGTTTAGGGGGGGGACAGGGGCTGAACACTGAAGCTTTCTTT.

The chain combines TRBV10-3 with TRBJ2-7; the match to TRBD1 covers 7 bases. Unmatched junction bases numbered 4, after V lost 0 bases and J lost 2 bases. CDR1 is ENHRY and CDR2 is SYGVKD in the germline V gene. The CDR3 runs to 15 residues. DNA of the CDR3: TGTGCCATCAGTGAGTCGAAACAGGGGACCTACGAGCAGTACTTC. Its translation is CAISESKQGTYEQYF.

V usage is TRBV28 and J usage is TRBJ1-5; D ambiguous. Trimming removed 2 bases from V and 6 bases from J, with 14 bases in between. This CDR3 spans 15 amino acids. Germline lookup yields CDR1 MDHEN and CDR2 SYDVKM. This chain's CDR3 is CASSLRVTSGQPQHF. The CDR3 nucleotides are TGTGCCAGCAGTTTACGGGTGACCTCGGGTCAGCCCCAGCATTTT.

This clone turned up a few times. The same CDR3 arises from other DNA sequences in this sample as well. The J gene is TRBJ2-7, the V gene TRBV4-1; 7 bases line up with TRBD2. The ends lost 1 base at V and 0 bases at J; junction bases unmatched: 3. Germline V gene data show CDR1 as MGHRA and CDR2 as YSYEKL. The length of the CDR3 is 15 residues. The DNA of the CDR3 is TGCGCCAGCAGCCAAGTCCCTAGCGGCTCCTACGAGCAGTACTTC. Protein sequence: CASSQVPSGSYEQYF.

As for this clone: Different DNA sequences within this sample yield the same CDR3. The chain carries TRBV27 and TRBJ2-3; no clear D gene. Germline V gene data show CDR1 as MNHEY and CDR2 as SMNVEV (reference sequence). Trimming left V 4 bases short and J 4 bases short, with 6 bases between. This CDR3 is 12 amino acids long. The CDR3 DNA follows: TGTGCCAGCAGTTCTCCCCCAGATACGCAGTATTTT. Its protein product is CASSSPPDTQYF.

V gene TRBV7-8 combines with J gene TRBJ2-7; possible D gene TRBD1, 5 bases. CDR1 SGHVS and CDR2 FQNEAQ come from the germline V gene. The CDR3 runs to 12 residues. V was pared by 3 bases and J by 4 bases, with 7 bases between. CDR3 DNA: TGTGCCAGCAGCTTTGCAGGGTACGAGCAGTACTTC. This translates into CASSFAGYEQYF. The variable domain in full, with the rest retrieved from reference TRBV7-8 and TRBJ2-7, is GAGVSQSPRYKVAKRGQDVALRCDPISGHVSLFWYQQALGQGPEFLTYFQNEAQLDKSGLPSDRFFAERPEGSVSTLKIQRTQQEDSAVYLCASSFAGYEQYFGPGTRLTVT.

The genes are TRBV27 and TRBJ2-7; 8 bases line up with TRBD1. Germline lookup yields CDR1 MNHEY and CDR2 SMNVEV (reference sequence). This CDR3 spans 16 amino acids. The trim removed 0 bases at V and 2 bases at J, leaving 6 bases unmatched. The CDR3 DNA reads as TGTGCCAGCAGTTTATCCAGGGGGCGGTATCCCTACGAGCAGTACTTC. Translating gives CASSLSRGRYPYEQYF.

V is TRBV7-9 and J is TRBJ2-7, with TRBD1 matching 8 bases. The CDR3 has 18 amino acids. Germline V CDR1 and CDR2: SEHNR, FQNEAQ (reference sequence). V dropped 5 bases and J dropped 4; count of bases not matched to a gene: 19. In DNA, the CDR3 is TGTGCCAGCAGCACCTCCGGGACAGGATCCCCCCAAAGATACGAGCAGTACTTC. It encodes CASSTSGTGSPQRYEQYF.

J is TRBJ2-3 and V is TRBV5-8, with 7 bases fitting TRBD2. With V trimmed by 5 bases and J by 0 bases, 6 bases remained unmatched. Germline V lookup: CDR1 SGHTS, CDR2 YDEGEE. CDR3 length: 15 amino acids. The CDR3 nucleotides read TGTGCCAGCAGTGTTCTAGCGGCTAGCACAGATACGCAGTATTTT. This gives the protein CASSVLAASTDTQYF.

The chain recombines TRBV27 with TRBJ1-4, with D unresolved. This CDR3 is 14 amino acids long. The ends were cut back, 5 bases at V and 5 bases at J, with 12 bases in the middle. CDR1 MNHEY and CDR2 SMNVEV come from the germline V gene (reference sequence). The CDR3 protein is CASSAQDLNEKLFF. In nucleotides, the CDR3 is TGTGCCAGCAGTGCGCAGGACCTGAATGAAAAACTGTTTTTT.